What follows are 13 T cell receptor beta chains derived from one specimen sequenced in a study of T cell responses to AZD1222 COVID-19 vaccine. The repertoire was sequenced with immunoSEQ multiplex PCR; TCRdb's copy has only in-frame clones and lacks some. Of some 80,000 clones detected, 65% to 80% appear once; the ten largest clones hold 27%. The material was peripheral blood, obtained 28 days after the second dose of the MenACWY control vaccine. Source of these receptors: an adult who received the MenACWY meningococcal vaccine as a control.

This chain links TRBV6-6 with TRBJ2-3; D is unclear. Trimming cost V 2 bases and J 6 bases, with 15 bases left between them. CDR3 length: 15 amino acids. From germline, CDR1 is MNHNY and CDR2 SVGAGI (reference sequence). The CDR3 DNA reads TGTGCCAGCAGTTACCCTCCGGAAGGTGGCGATACGCAGTATTTT. Translation: CASSYPPEGGDTQYF.

This rearrangement joins TRBV9 to TRBJ2-1; D is perhaps TRBD2 (7 bases). Germline V gene lookup returns CDR1 SGDLS and CDR2 YYNGEE. The CDR3 length is 15 residues. The germline V and J ends were trimmed by 0 bases and 9 bases, with 16 bases remaining between them. The CDR3: CASSVDGGGPSEQFF. CDR3 DNA sequence: TGTGCCAGCAGCGTAGATGGGGGGGGCCCGAGTGAGCAGTTCTTC.

V is TRBV10-3 and J is TRBJ2-7, with D perhaps TRBD2 (5 bases). V shed 11 bases and J shed 2 bases, with 13 bases lying between them. This CDR3 region has 12 residues. Germline loops: CDR1 ENHRY, CDR2 SYGVKD. In nucleotides, the CDR3 is TGTGCCTTACGGACTGATGCCTACGAGCAGTACTTC. Its translation: CALRTDAYEQYF.

The J gene is TRBJ1-5, the V gene TRBV19; maybe TRBD1 (5 bases). The V gene's germline CDR1 is LNHDA and CDR2 SQIVND (reference sequence). The CDR3 is 16 amino acids. V was shortened by 5 bases and J by 3 bases, with 17 bases between the two germline ends. CDR3 loop: CASSWGRVGLNQPQHF. CDR3 nucleotide sequence: TGTGCCAGTAGTTGGGGCAGGGTGGGACTCAATCAGCCCCAGCATTTT.

This sequence joins TRBV7-8 and TRBJ2-5; D is unresolved. Germline CDR1 reads SGHVS; CDR2 reads FQNEAQ. Trimming shortened V by 3 bases and J by 2 bases, and 7 bases separated the two germline ends. The CDR3 is made up of 13 amino acids. The CDR3 sequence is CASSFLEQETQYF. The CDR3 DNA follows: TGTGCCAGCAGCTTCTTGGAGCAAGAGACCCAGTACTTC.

This chain uses TRBV30 with TRBJ1-1; 8 bases line up with TRBD1. The CDR3 has 13 amino acids. V dropped 2 bases and J dropped 4; count of bases not matched to a gene: 3. Germline V gene lookup returns CDR1 GTSNPN and CDR2 SVGIG (reference sequence). CDR3: CAWSFDRGTEAFF. The CDR3 bases are TGTGCCTGGAGTTTTGACAGGGGCACTGAAGCTTTCTTT. Variable domain in full (rest from reference TRBV30 and TRBJ1-1): SQTIHQWPATLVQPVGSPLSLECTVEGTSNPNLYWYRQAAGRGLQLLFYSVGIGQISSEVPQNLSASRPQDRQFILSSKKLLLSDSGFYLCAWSFDRGTEAFFGQGTRLTVV.

This clone was detected a few times. This chain connects TRBV12-3 or TRBV12-4 to TRBJ2-7; tentatively, D is TRBD1 (6 bases). Trimming removed 7 bases at V and 5 bases at J, with 15 bases between. The CDR3 contains 13 residues. The CDR3 region has the DNA TGTGCCAGCACCGATACAGGGTTTGACGAGCAGTACTTC. It specifies CASTDTGFDEQYF.

The rearrangement uses TRBV30 and TRBJ1-4; 7 bases line up with TRBD1. The trim removed 5 bases at V and 5 bases at J, leaving 5 bases unmatched. CDR3 length equals 13 residues. Per the germline V gene, CDR1 is GTSNPN and CDR2 is SVGIG (reference sequence). CDR3 protein: CAWAGQKNEKLFF. CDR3 in DNA: TGTGCCTGGGCGGGACAGAAAAATGAAAAACTGTTTTTT. Together with reference TRBV30 and TRBJ1-4, the CDR3 gives the full variable domain: SQTIHQWPATLVQPVGSPLSLECTVEGTSNPNLYWYRQAAGRGLQLLFYSVGIGQISSEVPQNLSASRPQDRQFILSSKKLLLSDSGFYLCAWAGQKNEKLFFGSGTQLSVL.

The V gene is TRBV6-5, the J gene TRBJ1-1; perhaps TRBD1 as D (5 bases). The CDR3 is 14 amino acids. Germline CDR1 reads MNHEY; CDR2 reads SVGAGI. V shed 0 bases and J shed 7 bases, with 12 bases lying between them. The CDR3 sequence is CASSYSWGTNEAFF. The DNA of the CDR3 is TGTGCCAGCAGTTACTCTTGGGGGACGAATGAAGCTTTCTTT.

The J gene is TRBJ1-1, the V gene TRBV10-2; 10 bases are shared with TRBD1. CDR3 length: 17 amino acids. Trimming at V came to 6 bases and at J to 1 base, leaving 11 bases not matched to a gene. Germline V gives CDR1 WSHSY, CDR2 SAAADI. Here the CDR3 DNA reads TGCGCCAGCAGGGACCTTCCGGACAGGGGGACGAACACTGAAGCTTTCTTT. Translated: CASRDLPDRGTNTEAFF.

This clone was detected only a few times. The CDR3 DNA reads as TGTGCCAGCAGCCCCGGACAGGGGAATCAGCCCCAGCATTTT. This translates into CASSPGQGNQPQHF. The chain recombines TRBV9 with TRBJ1-5; 9 nucleotides align to TRBD1. CDR1 and CDR2 from the germline V gene are SGDLS and YYNGEE. This CDR3 is 14 amino acids long. Trimming at V came to 4 bases and at J to 4 bases, leaving 3 bases not matched to a gene.

This chain uses TRBV18 with TRBJ1-1, with TRBD1 identical over 7 bases. Germline values: CDR1 KGHSH, CDR2 LQKENI. The V segment lost 4 bases and the J segment 7 bases; nucleotides outside the gene matches: 12. The CDR3 sequence is 15 residues long. The CDR3 DNA reads TGTGCCAGCTCACGATCCAGGGGGGAAACAAGTGAAGCTTTCTTT. It is translated as CASSRSRGETSEAFF.

V usage is TRBV5-6 and J usage is TRBJ2-5, with 9 bases matching TRBD1. This CDR3 contains 14 residues. J lost 5 bases, V lost 3 bases, and 5 bases had no gene match. CDR1 and CDR2 from the germline V gene are SGHDT and YYEEEE. In nucleotides, the CDR3 is TGTGCCAGCAGCTCAGGACAGGGGTGGGAGACCCAGTACTTC. It encodes CASSSGQGWETQYF.